These 30 T cell receptor beta chains originate from one sample sequenced in a study of response to subunit inactivated influenza vaccine. TCRdb itself ran the RT-PCR reads through MiXCR, one entry per CDR3 protein. Among a few hundred thousand distinct CDR3 sequences listed, around 15% were seen once. The source material was PBMCs from blood, sampled 11 to 12 days after vaccination. These receptors all come from a man aged 45-65 years who received an inactivated influenza vaccine.

This clonotype was detected a few times. This chain links TRBV5-6 with TRBJ1-5, with TRBD1 matching over 12 bases. The CDR3 runs to 16 residues. V was clipped by 1 base and J by 7 bases; unmatched bases: 6. The germline gives CDR1 SGHDT, CDR2 YYEEEE. CDR3 loop: CASSLFGTGGRQPQHF. The CDR3 DNA reads as TGTGCCAGCAGCTTGTTCGGGACAGGGGGCAGACAGCCCCAGCATTTT.

This clonotype was observed a few times. J is TRBJ2-5 and V is TRBV20-1; D call uncertain. The V gene's germline CDR1 is DFQATT and CDR2 SNEGSKA (reference sequence). Trimming left V 3 bases short and J 5 bases short, with 10 bases between. The CDR3 loop spans 12 amino acids. DNA of the CDR3: TGCAGTGCTAGCTCTTGGGCTGAGACCCAGTACTTC. Protein product: CSASSWAETQYF.

The genes are TRBV3-1 and TRBJ2-1; 7 nucleotides agree with TRBD1. There are 15 residues in the CDR3. CDR1 and CDR2 from the germline V gene are LGHDT and YNNKEL (reference sequence). V trimming: 4 bases; J trimming: 3 bases; junction bases outside the gene matches: 6. The CDR3 loop reads CASSPGQAVYNEQFF. CDR3 DNA: TGTGCCAGCAGCCCAGGACAGGCCGTCTACAATGAGCAGTTCTTC.

The CDR3 nucleotides are TGCAGTGCTAGGTCGGGACACCAGAACACTGAAGCTTTCTTT. Its protein product is CSARSGHQNTEAFF. This chain links TRBV20-1 with TRBJ1-1; D is possibly TRBD1 (6 bases). V gave up 3 bases and J gave up 1 base, with 12 bases separating them. The CDR3 spans 14 residues. The germline gives CDR1 DFQATT, CDR2 SNEGSKA (reference sequence).

The table lists this clonotype with a count of one. CDR3 DNA: TGTGCCAGCAGCCGCCCAAAAGCGGGAGATTTCCCCTCCGGGGAGCTGTTTTTT. As protein: CASSRPKAGDFPSGELFF. This chain uses TRBV7-9 with TRBJ2-2; TRBD2 matches at 8 bases. V dropped 5 bases and J dropped 6; count of bases not matched to a gene: 17. The CDR3 is made up of 18 amino acids. CDR1 and CDR2 (germline): SEHNR, FQNEAQ (reference sequence).

The chain links TRBV5-5 to TRBJ2-1; TRBD1 aligns across 10 bases. The J segment lost 2 bases and the V segment lost 1 base, leaving 6 bases of the junction unmatched. Germline CDR1 is SGHKS and CDR2 is YYEKEE (reference sequence). This CDR3 region has 17 residues. The CDR3 nucleotides are TGTGCCAGCAGCTTGATTACCGGGACAGGGGCCTACAATGAGCAGTTCTTC. It yields the protein CASSLITGTGAYNEQFF.

This clonotype was found a few times. V and J are TRBV11-3 and TRBJ2-3, with D tentatively TRBD1 (6 bases). This CDR3 comprises 13 residues. V was cut by 4 bases and J by 7 bases, with 12 bases left in between. CDR1 and CDR2 (germline): SGHNT, YENEEA. CDR3 nucleotide sequence: TGTGCCAGCAGCTCACTTACAGGGAATACGCAGTATTTT. It translates to CASSSLTGNTQYF.

The table lists this clonotype with a few counts. The rearrangement joins TRBV5-1 to TRBJ2-7; 7 bases align to TRBD2. This CDR3 is built from 15 residues. Germline V gene data show CDR1 as SGHRS and CDR2 as YFSETQ. Trimming took 5 bases from V and 6 from J; bases not matched to a gene: 14. The chain's CDR3 is CASSPTGTTVPEQYF. In DNA, the CDR3 is TGCGCCAGCAGTCCAACCGGGACTACGGTCCCCGAGCAGTACTTC.

V is TRBV19 and J is TRBJ2-7; D gene uncertain. Deletions cut 3 bases from V and 7 bases from J, with 16 bases between. This CDR3 is built from 14 residues. Per the germline V gene, CDR1 is LNHDA and CDR2 is SQIVND (reference sequence). CDR3 in amino acids: CASSIGDDRVEQYF. CDR3 coding DNA: TGTGCCAGTAGTATTGGTGACGACCGGGTGGAGCAGTACTTC.

V is TRBV5-5 and J is TRBJ2-5, with D perhaps TRBD2 (6 bases). In germline, CDR1 is SGHKS, CDR2 YYEKEE (reference sequence). The ends were cut back, 4 bases at V and 2 bases at J, with 12 bases in the middle. CDR3 length: 14 residues. The CDR3 loop reads CASSGGSAQETQYF. For the CDR3, the DNA is TGTGCCAGCAGCGGGGGGTCCGCGCAAGAGACCCAGTACTTC.

The chain has TRBV6-1 and TRBJ2-6; 10 positions agree with TRBD1. Germline assignment: CDR1 MNHNS and CDR2 SASEGT. V lost 7 bases to trimming and J lost 10 bases; unmatched junction nucleotides: 10. The CDR3 length is 15 residues. DNA of the CDR3: TGTGCCAGCAACCGCGGGGGACAGGGGACGAACGTCCTGACTTTC. It translates to CASNRGGQGTNVLTF.

In this sample, this clonotype turned up a few times. Here the CDR3 reads CASRVRAGGEETQYF. CDR3 coding DNA: TGTGCCAGCAGGGTTCGAGCAGGGGGCGAGGAGACCCAGTACTTC. The chain joins TRBV12-3 or TRBV12-4 to TRBJ2-5; 8 nucleotides agree with TRBD1. Trimming took 6 bases from V and 5 from J; bases not matched to a gene: 11. The CDR3 has 15 residues.

The gene calls are TRBV6-2 or TRBV6-3 and TRBJ2-2; D is possibly TRBD1 (6 bases). The germline V gene encodes CDR1 MNHEY and CDR2 SVGEGT. The V end lost 6 bases, the J end lost 4 bases, and 18 bases lay between the germline ends. The CDR3 length is 16 residues. The CDR3 sequence: CASRSPGHGRTGELFF. The CDR3 DNA follows: TGTGCCAGCAGATCCCCGGGACACGGACGCACCGGGGAGCTGTTTTTT.

This clonotype was observed at least ten times. The V and J genes are TRBV29-1 and TRBJ2-3; 8 positions match TRBD1. The CDR3 extends over 15 amino acids. Germline V gene data show CDR1 as SQVTM and CDR2 as ANQGSEA. V gave up 4 bases and J gave up 1 base; unmatched junction bases: 7. The CDR3 nucleotides read TGCAGCGTTGGGATCTCGGGACAGGGCACAGATACGCAGTATTTT. Amino acids: CSVGISGQGTDTQYF.

This clonotype was seen a handful of times. This rearrangement joins TRBV7-9 to TRBJ2-3, with D tentatively TRBD1 (6 bases). Looked up from germline, CDR1 is SEHNR and CDR2 is FQNEAQ (reference sequence). This CDR3 comprises 14 residues. V was pared by 6 bases and J by 3 bases, with 13 bases between. In nucleotides, the CDR3 is TGTGCCAGCAGATTGGGGGCACGGACAGATACGCAGTATTTT. This codes for CASRLGARTDTQYF.

This sequence joins TRBV29-1 and TRBJ2-7, with D possibly matching TRBD1 (6 bases). This CDR3 spans 17 amino acids. The V gene's germline CDR1 is SQVTM and CDR2 ANQGSEA. The V end was cut by 2 bases, the J end by 0 bases, with 20 bases between. DNA of the CDR3: TGCAGCGTTGAAACCCGGGGCAGGGGAAGAAGCTCCTACGAGCAGTACTTC. The encoded protein is CSVETRGRGRSSYEQYF.

This chain connects TRBV9 to TRBJ2-1; 9 nucleotides match TRBD2. Trimming took 0 bases from V and 5 from J; bases not matched to a gene: 6. Germline V gene sequence: CDR1 SGDLS, CDR2 YYNGEE. The CDR3 has 16 amino acids. The CDR3 here is CASSVGAGGPHNEQFF. The DNA for the CDR3 is TGTGCCAGCAGCGTAGGGGCGGGAGGGCCCCACAATGAGCAGTTCTTC.

This clonotype was seen a handful of times. V gene TRBV6-2 or TRBV6-3 combines with J gene TRBJ2-5; 9 nucleotides match TRBD2. Germline V gives CDR1 MNHEY, CDR2 SVGEGT. The CDR3 is made up of 14 amino acids. V lost 5 bases to trimming and J lost 3 bases; unmatched junction nucleotides: 4. CDR3: CASSTLAGEETQYF. For the CDR3, the DNA is TGTGCCAGCAGTACCTTAGCGGGAGAAGAGACCCAGTACTTC.

The rearrangement joins TRBV7-2 to TRBJ2-1, with D possibly being TRBD2 (6 bases). The ends were cut back, 1 base at V and 5 bases at J, with 12 bases in the middle. The CDR3 spans 15 residues. Germline CDR1 reads SGHTA; CDR2 reads FQGNSA. CDR3 in DNA: TGTGCCAGCAGCTTAGTGGTGGGACTCAACAATGAGCAGTTCTTC. Translating gives CASSLVVGLNNEQFF.

The V and J genes are TRBV20-1 and TRBJ2-3; 8 bases agree with TRBD1. This CDR3 has 15 residues. The junction had 7 bases not matched to a gene; V was cut back by 5 bases and J by 0 bases. From germline, CDR1 is DFQATT and CDR2 SNEGSKA (reference sequence). The CDR3 protein is CSAPRQGTSTDTQYF. DNA of the CDR3: TGCAGTGCTCCGAGACAGGGGACGAGCACAGATACGCAGTATTTT.

The chain combines TRBV12-3 or TRBV12-4 with TRBJ1-5; possible D gene TRBD1, 5 bases. The CDR3 length is 15 residues. Deletions cut 7 bases from V and 1 base from J, with 14 bases between. For the CDR3, the DNA is TGTGCCAGCACCAGGGACGGGAACAGCAATCAGCCCCAGCATTTT. This gives the protein CASTRDGNSNQPQHF.

This sequence joins TRBV3-1 and TRBJ1-2, with D possibly matching TRBD1 (5 bases). Trimming shortened V by 1 base and J by 2 bases, and 11 bases separated the two germline ends. This CDR3 has 15 amino acids. CDR1 and CDR2 from the germline V gene are LGHDT and YNNKEL (reference sequence). The CDR3 DNA follows: TGTGCCAGCAGCCAAGCGGGGACGCAAAACTATGGCTACACCTTC. Translation gives CASSQAGTQNYGYTF.

This chain joins TRBV7-2 and TRBJ2-5; D not certain. The germline V gene has CDR1 SGHTA and CDR2 FQGNSA. CDR3 length: 13 amino acids. V was trimmed by 5 bases and J by 2 bases, leaving 9 bases between them. As DNA, the CDR3 is TGTGCCAGCAGCCCGGCTTTTCAAGAGACCCAGTACTTC. It yields the protein CASSPAFQETQYF.

The chain combines TRBV20-1 with TRBJ1-5; tentatively, D is TRBD1 (6 bases). Trimming removed 0 bases from V and 2 bases from J, with 14 bases in between. CDR3 length: 16 residues. Germline lookup yields CDR1 DFQATT and CDR2 SNEGSKA (reference sequence). CDR3 protein: CSARDAGAGGNQPQHF. CDR3 DNA sequence: TGCAGTGCTAGAGATGCGGGGGCAGGGGGCAATCAGCCCCAGCATTTT.

On this clonotype: A much larger clone is a single base away; this may be a read error. The chain is built from TRBV27 and TRBJ2-1; 7 bases line up with TRBD2. The CDR3 spans 14 residues. The V segment lost 6 bases and the J segment 2 bases; nucleotides outside the gene matches: 4. Germline V gene data show CDR1 as MNHEY and CDR2 as SMNVEV (reference sequence). The CDR3 DNA reads TGTGCCAGCAGCCTAGCGGCGACCTACAATGAGCAGTTCTTC. Protein: CASSLAATYNEQFF.

This clonotype showed up just a few times. The gene calls are TRBV27 and TRBJ1-5, with 7 bases fitting TRBD1. Germline V gene data show CDR1 as MNHEY and CDR2 as SMNVEV (reference sequence). This CDR3 is built from 15 residues. The V gene end was trimmed by 5 bases and the J gene end by 2 bases; junction bases not matched to a gene: 6. The CDR3 DNA sequence: TGTGCCAGCAGTATAGCCGGGACAGGCAATCAGCCCCAGCATTTT. Translation gives CASSIAGTGNQPQHF.

The V gene is TRBV29-1, the J gene TRBJ2-7; 12 positions match TRBD1. With V trimmed by 3 bases and J by 7 bases, 7 bases remained unmatched. CDR1 SQVTM and CDR2 ANQGSEA come from the germline V gene. The CDR3 is 14 amino acids. CDR3 sequence reads: CSVEGGQGAHEQYF. DNA of the CDR3: TGCAGCGTTGAGGGGGGACAGGGGGCGCATGAGCAGTACTTC.

This clonotype was found a few times. The gene calls are TRBV28 and TRBJ2-5; no clear D. From germline, CDR1 is MDHEN and CDR2 SYDVKM. The germline V and J ends were trimmed by 5 bases and 0 bases, with 13 bases remaining between them. The CDR3 runs to 15 residues. DNA of the CDR3: TGTGCCAGCAGTCCCCTGTATCAAAACCAAGAGACCCAGTACTTC. This sequence encodes CASSPLYQNQETQYF.

This chain connects TRBV10-3 to TRBJ2-7, with 8 nucleotides matching TRBD1. Germline CDR1 reads ENHRY; CDR2 reads SYGVKD. This CDR3 is built from 16 residues. With V trimmed by 3 bases and J by 3 bases, 10 bases remained unmatched. CDR3 coding DNA: TGTGCCATCAGTGACCCTGAAGGGACAGGTTACTACGAGCAGTACTTC. It yields the protein CAISDPEGTGYYEQYF.

This clonotype has more than one count but fewer than ten. The DNA of the CDR3 is TGTGCCAGCTCACCACGGGTTGGGACAGGCCTCTTGTCCTACGAGCAGTACTTC. Protein sequence: CASSPRVGTGLLSYEQYF. The V and J genes are TRBV18 and TRBJ2-7; 8 nucleotides line up with TRBD1. V dropped 1 base and J dropped 1; count of bases not matched to a gene: 12. CDR1 KGHSH and CDR2 LQKENI come from the germline V gene. This CDR3 has 18 amino acids. Full variable domain (rest looked up from reference TRBV18 and TRBJ2-7): NAGVMQNPRHLVRRRGQEARLRCSPMKGHSHVYWYRQLPEEGLKFMVYLQKENIIDESGMPKERFSAEFPKEGPSILRIQQVVRGDSAAYFCASSPRVGTGLLSYEQYFGPGTRLTVT.